This passage covers 15 T cell receptor beta chains from one sample sequenced in a study of CD8+ T cells in alopecia areata. Treatment: oral pan-JAK inhibitor, 5-10 mg twice daily. Sequencing relied on a cDNA template that was reverse transcribed from extracted RNA. Clones were sequenced by immunoSEQ multiplex PCR, and TCRdb holds only the in-frame ones, with some missing. The data contain around 190,000 clones, 50% to 75% of them singletons. The material was CD4+ T cells sorted from blood, obtained at week 4, from a patient treated with tofacitinib. The receptors shown here come from a human donor with alopecia areata.

This clone came up a few times. The chain employs TRBV18 and TRBJ1-3; no definite D call. CDR1 and CDR2 (germline): KGHSH, LQKENI. V gave up 6 bases and J gave up 0 bases, with 9 bases separating them. The CDR3 consists of 14 residues. The CDR3 region has the DNA TGTGCCAGCTCTCGAGAGGTCTCTGGAAACACCATATATTTT. Translated, it gives CASSREVSGNTIYF.

V usage is TRBV20-1 and J usage is TRBJ1-2, with D uncertain. V was cut by 7 bases and J by 10 bases, with 16 bases left in between. Germline V gene sequence: CDR1 DFQATT, CDR2 SNEGSKA (reference sequence). The CDR3 extends over 11 amino acids. In DNA, the CDR3 is TGCAGTGTCCAGGACTTTCCCCTCTACACCTTC. Protein product: CSVQDFPLYTF.

This sequence joins TRBV14 and TRBJ2-7; 9 bases are a match to TRBD1. V was pared by 1 base and J by 3 bases, with 7 bases of the junction left unmatched. This CDR3 spans 16 amino acids. Germline CDR1 and CDR2: SGHDN and FVKESK. CDR3 protein: CASSQGQVTGGYEQYF. In nucleotides, the CDR3 is TGTGCCAGCAGCCAAGGTCAGGTGACAGGGGGCTACGAGCAGTACTTC. The whole variable domain, remainder taken from reference TRBV14 and TRBJ2-7, is EAGVTQFPSHSVIEKGQTVTLRCDPISGHDNLYWYRRVMGKEIKFLLHFVKESKQDESGMPNNRFLAERTGGTYSTLKVQPAELEDSGVYFCASSQGQVTGGYEQYFGPGTRLTVT.

The rearrangement links TRBV6-5 to TRBJ1-5; D gene unclear. From germline, CDR1 is MNHEY and CDR2 SVGAGI. The CDR3 has 15 amino acids. Deletions cut 0 bases from V and 1 base from J, with 7 bases between. CDR3 sequence: CASSYSGSSNQPQHF. The DNA for the CDR3 is TGTGCCAGCAGTTACTCGGGGAGCAGCAATCAGCCCCAGCATTTT.

The chain carries TRBV7-3 and TRBJ2-6; D may match TRBD1 or TRBD2 (5 bases each). This CDR3 is built from 15 residues. CDR1 and CDR2 (germline): SGHTA, FQGTGA. The V end lost 7 bases, the J end lost 0 bases, and 10 bases lay between the germline ends. CDR3 protein: CASTAGSSGANVLTF. CDR3 DNA: TGTGCCAGCACCGCAGGGAGCTCTGGGGCCAACGTCCTGACTTTC.

V usage is TRBV30 and J usage is TRBJ1-2; D gene ambiguous. There are 13 residues in the CDR3. Trimming removed 2 bases at V and 7 bases at J, with 14 bases between. CDR1 and CDR2 from the germline V gene are GTSNPN and SVGIG (reference sequence). The CDR3, as DNA: TGTGCCTGGAGTCTCGGATCAGAAGGTGGCTACACCTTC. It specifies CAWSLGSEGGYTF.

The rearrangement uses TRBV2 and TRBJ2-1, with D maybe TRBD2 (6 bases). Per germline, CDR1 SNHLY and CDR2 FYNNEI. With 5 bases removed from V and 8 bases from J, the gap between germline ends came to 19 bases. The CDR3 sequence is 15 residues long. The CDR3 DNA reads as TGTGCCAGCAGTCAAGGGGTAGCGGCCGGCTATGAGCAGTTCTTC. Amino acids: CASSQGVAAGYEQFF. Combining the CDR3 with reference TRBV2 and TRBJ2-1 gives the whole variable domain EPEVTQTPSHQVTQMGQEVILRCVPISNHLYFYWYRQILGQKVEFLVSFYNNEISEKSEIFDDQFSVERPDGSNFTLKIRSTKLEDSAMYFCASSQGVAAGYEQFFGPGTRLTVL.

The CDR3 region is CASSFGGPYNEQFF. The CDR3 nucleotides are TGTGCCAGCAGCTTCGGGGGGCCCTACAATGAGCAGTTCTTC. The chain employs TRBV11-2 and TRBJ2-1, with D tentatively TRBD2 (7 bases). Trimming shortened V by 3 bases and J by 2 bases, and 8 bases separated the two germline ends. Germline loops: CDR1 SGHAT, CDR2 FQNNGV. The CDR3 spans 14 residues. The full variable domain, rest sourced from reference TRBV11-2 and TRBJ2-1, is EAGVAQSPRYKIIEKRQSVAFWCNPISGHATLYWYQQILGQGPKLLIQFQNNGVVDDSQLPKDRFSAERLKGVDSTLKIQPAKLEDSAVYLCASSFGGPYNEQFFGPGTRLTVL.

This clone turned up a few times. As DNA, the CDR3 is TGCGCCAGCAGCTTGGGTCTGGGAGACTATGAAGCTTTCTTT. This sequence encodes CASSLGLGDYEAFF. The chain links TRBV5-1 to TRBJ1-1; no reliable D call. The CDR3 is made up of 14 amino acids. The germline V gene has CDR1 SGHRS and CDR2 YFSETQ. V was trimmed by 0 bases and J by 7 bases, leaving 13 bases between them.

The chain recombines TRBV19 with TRBJ2-5, with TRBD2 as a possible D gene (6 bases). Germline V lookup: CDR1 LNHDA, CDR2 SQIVND (reference sequence). Trimming pared 3 bases from V and 4 bases from J, leaving 12 bases between. The CDR3 runs to 14 residues. As DNA, the CDR3 is TGTGCCAGTAGTATTATCGGGGGTGCAGAGACCCAGTACTTC. Protein product: CASSIIGGAETQYF.

The rearrangement uses TRBV5-6 and TRBJ2-3; 9 positions agree with TRBD2. The J segment lost 0 bases and the V segment lost 0 bases, leaving 2 bases of the junction unmatched. Germline V gene sequence: CDR1 SGHDT, CDR2 YYEEEE. The CDR3 spans 16 residues. The CDR3 loop reads CASSLASGASTDTQYF. CDR3 bases: TGTGCCAGCAGCTTGGCTAGCGGGGCTAGCACAGATACGCAGTATTTT.

The rearrangement links TRBV29-1 to TRBJ2-2; TRBD2 matches at 8 bases. CDR3 length: 15 amino acids. Germline V lookup: CDR1 SQVTM, CDR2 ANQGSEA. V shed 7 bases and J 6 bases; nucleotides not matched to a gene: 13. The CDR3 loop is CSASTGTRDAGELFF. The DNA of the CDR3 is TGCAGCGCCTCCACCGGGACTAGGGATGCCGGGGAGCTGTTTTTT.

This clone was detected only once. The V gene is TRBV2, the J gene TRBJ2-5; TRBD2 agrees at 9 bases. Germline CDR1 SNHLY, CDR2 FYNNEI. The CDR3 loop spans 16 amino acids. The V gene end was trimmed by 2 bases and the J gene end by 2 bases; junction bases not matched to a gene: 6. The CDR3 loop reads CASSENSAGGQETQYF. The CDR3 nucleotides are TGTGCCAGCAGTGAAAATTCGGCGGGGGGGCAAGAGACCCAGTACTTC.

The chain links TRBV4-1 to TRBJ1-1, with no clear D. Trimming took off 4 bases at V and 0 bases at J, with 12 bases between the two ends. In germline, CDR1 is MGHRA, CDR2 YSYEKL. The CDR3 is 15 residues long. As DNA, the CDR3 is TGCGCCAGCAGCCGGGCCAGCGCATTGAACACTGAAGCTTTCTTT. Translation: CASSRASALNTEAFF.

This clone was seen more than once but under ten times. The V call is TRBV30, the J call TRBJ2-4; D ambiguous. Germline assignment: CDR1 GTSNPN and CDR2 SVGIG (reference sequence). This CDR3 is built from 15 residues. Trimming took 0 bases from V and 0 from J, leaving 9 bases between them. CDR3 nucleotide sequence: TGTGCCTGGAGTGTTTACGGCCTAGCCAAAAACATTCAGTACTTC. Residues: CAWSVYGLAKNIQYF.